Below are 10 T cell receptor beta chains sequenced from a single sample in a study of tumor-infiltrating lymphocytes in primary liver carcinoma. Starting material for RNA and DNA co-extraction consisted of about 19-32 mg of unsorted bulk tissue. Making TCR beta cDNA involved approximately 0.5 ug total RNA and a constant-region primer. Library construction for TCR beta comprised three nested multiplex PCR rounds performed with slightly modified ARM-PCR. A C-beta reverse primer and TRBV1-TRBV30 forward primers served in each of the first two PCR rounds, at ten to eleven cycles apiece. MiXCR, applied by TCRdb to the multiplex PCR reads, yields one record per CDR3 protein. Of about 100,000 distinct CDR3 sequences listed, about 73% are singletons. Sequencing was performed on tumor-adjacent normal liver tissue. The receptors derive from a man aged 35-49 years with primary liver carcinoma and hepatitis B virus infection.

Remarks on this clonotype: A single base separates this from a much larger clone, so it may be a read error. This chain links TRBV10-1 with TRBJ2-1, with 8 bases aligning to TRBD2. CDR3 length: 18 residues. Per germline, CDR1 WNHNN and CDR2 SYGVQD (reference sequence). CDR3 bases: TGCGTCAGCAGTGAGTCGACCGGCAGCGGGAGCTCTAGGAATGAGCAGTTCTTC. Amino acids: CVSSESTGSGSSRNEQFF.

To note about this clonotype: An end of the junction differs from the germline gene, which may be a read error. The chain links TRBV11-2 to TRBJ2-1; 10 positions agree with TRBD1. The germline gives CDR1 SGHAT, CDR2 FQNNGV. The CDR3 runs to 14 residues. DNA of the CDR3: TGTGCTAGCAGCCGAAGGTCCGGGGACAGGGGGCAGTTCTTC. It translates to CASSRRSGDRGQFF.

Turning to this clonotype: Germline is not matched at one junction end, which may reflect a read error. The genes are TRBV28 and TRBJ1-4, with D hard to call. The CDR3 runs 11 residues. Germline V gives CDR1 MDHEN, CDR2 SYDVKM. The CDR3 region is CASSNYEELLF. The DNA of the CDR3 is TGTGCCAGCAGTAACTATGAAGAACTGCTTTTT.

V and J are TRBV11-2 and TRBJ2-3; a possible D gene is TRBD2 (6 bases). Germline CDR1 is SGHAT and CDR2 is FQNNGV. V was cut by 5 bases and J by 3 bases, with 18 bases left in between. The CDR3 spans 16 residues. This CDR3 reads CASSPLGGRGTDTQYF. DNA for the CDR3: TGTGCCAGCAGCCCCCTAGGAGGGAGAGGGACAGATACGCAGTATTTT.

This clonotype was picked up a small number of times. Possible read error: a much larger clone is one base away. Likely a read error: the CDR3 ends without its conserved phenylalanine or tryptophan. The chain recombines TRBV12-3 or TRBV12-4 with TRBJ1-5; 8 bases match TRBD1. The CDR3 covers 14 residues. V shed 5 bases, J shed 7 bases, and the junction held 7 bases outside the gene matches. The CDR3 region is CASSNDRGGQPQHY. CDR3 in DNA: TGTGCCAGCAGTAACGACAGGGGAGGACAGCCCCAGCATTAT.

Remarks on this clonotype: Relative to the germline gene, one junction end is altered; a read error may explain this. This chain uses TRBV6-1 with TRBJ1-1, with D possibly TRBD1 on 5 matching bases. Germline V gene sequence: CDR1 MNHNS, CDR2 SASEGT. The CDR3 has 14 amino acids. The CDR3 DNA follows: TGTGTCAGCAGTGAAGTCAGGGCTGCAACTGAAGCTTTCTTT. Protein sequence: CVSSEVRAATEAFF.

About this clonotype: Just one base apart from a much larger clone, this may be a read error. The genes are TRBV6-1 and TRBJ2-1; D is perhaps TRBD2 (6 bases). The germline V gene encodes CDR1 MNHNS and CDR2 SASEGT. The CDR3 contains 13 residues. V was clipped by 6 bases and J by 9 bases, with 15 bases between them. Here the CDR3 reads CASRTRTGTEQFF. In DNA, the CDR3 is TGTGCCAGCAGGACTAGGACGGGTACTGAGCAGTTCTTC.

The rearrangement uses TRBV29-1 and TRBJ2-7; TRBD2 aligns across 8 bases. CDR1 is SQVTM and CDR2 is ANQGSEA in the germline V gene. The CDR3 totals 13 residues. Trimming at V came to 6 bases and at J to 7 bases, leaving 11 bases not matched to a gene. This CDR3 is CSVLLAESHEQYF. CDR3 DNA sequence: TGCAGCGTCCTACTAGCGGAATCCCATGAGCAGTACTTC.

A remark on this clonotype: A much larger clone sits a single nucleotide away, making a read error possible. The chain links TRBV29-1 to TRBJ2-3, with D possibly matching TRBD2 (7 bases). Germline V gene sequence: CDR1 SQVTM, CDR2 ANQGSEA. The CDR3 extends over 13 amino acids. CDR3 sequence (DNA): TGCAACGTTAAGGTCGGGGGGCCAGATACGCAGTATTTT. This codes for CNVKVGGPDTQYF.

This chain joins TRBV30 and TRBJ2-6; D gene unclear. Germline V lookup: CDR1 GTSNPN, CDR2 SVGIG (reference sequence). Trimming removed 3 bases from V and 3 bases from J, with 6 bases in between. The CDR3 has 13 amino acids. The CDR3 nucleotides read TGTGCCTGGAGACCGCTTGGGGCCAACGTCCTGACTTTC. This encodes CAWRPLGANVLTF.